What follows are 18 T cell receptor beta chains derived from one specimen sequenced in a study of T cell repertoires in cytomegalovirus infection. TCRdb fed the reads into MiXCR, producing one record per CDR3 protein. The sample holds 310,000 or so distinct CDR3 sequences, under 20% seen once. Sequencing was done on a sample of PBMCs. The receptors come from a human donor in good health (CMV status not recorded). Some clones in this sample may be carry-over from other donors' samples.

This clonotype has a count of ten or more. V and J are TRBV28 and TRBJ1-2; a weak D match, TRBD1 (5 bases). Germline CDR1 is MDHEN and CDR2 is SYDVKM. There are 13 residues in the CDR3. With 5 bases removed from V and 4 bases from J, the gap between germline ends came to 11 bases. As DNA, the CDR3 is TGTGCCAGCAGTCCCCCAGGGTCCTATGGCTACACCTTC. It yields the protein CASSPPGSYGYTF.

In its sample, this clonotype was seen a few times. The chain links TRBV19 to TRBJ2-2; 8 positions agree with TRBD1. V trimming: 5 bases; J trimming: 2 bases; junction bases outside the gene matches: 7. The CDR3 is 16 residues long. The germline V gene encodes CDR1 LNHDA and CDR2 SQIVND (reference sequence). CDR3 DNA: TGTGCCAGTAGTGGAATCGACAGGGGAAACACCGGGGAGCTGTTTTTT. It specifies CASSGIDRGNTGELFF.

A remark on this clonotype: This may stem from a read error, because a much larger clone lies one nucleotide away. In this CDR3 the conserved last residue, phenylalanine or tryptophan, is missing, so a read error is likely. This chain links TRBV7-2 with TRBJ2-1, with 7 bases that match TRBD2. V trimming: 8 bases; J trimming: 7 bases; junction bases outside the gene matches: 8. CDR1 is SGHTA, CDR2 FQGNSA, per germline. The CDR3 runs 13 residues. The CDR3 DNA reads as TGTGCCAGCCGCCCGTTCGGGGGGAATGAGCAGTTCCTC. This translates into CASRPFGGNEQFL.

This clonotype has a count of ten or more. The rearrangement links TRBV5-6 to TRBJ2-7; 8 nucleotides agree with TRBD2. The CDR3 sequence is 15 residues long. The ends lost 0 bases at V and 1 base at J; junction bases unmatched: 3. Germline CDR1 is SGHDT and CDR2 is YYEEEE. Written as DNA, the CDR3 is TGTGCCAGCAGCTTGGAAGGCGGGGGGTCCTACGAGCAGTACTTC. Translation: CASSLEGGGSYEQYF.

Concerning this clonotype: This may be a read error, as it is one base from a much larger clone. The chain couples TRBV7-2 to TRBJ1-1; D is unresolved. The CDR3 runs to 14 residues. CDR1 and CDR2 (germline): SGHTA, FQGNSA. Trimming removed 5 bases at V and 7 bases at J, with 17 bases between. In DNA form, the CDR3 reads TGTGCCAGCAGCCCTAGACTCAGAAGCATTGAAGCTTTCTTT. Translating it yields CASSPRLRSIEAFF.

The chain has TRBV11-1 and TRBJ2-2, with TRBD1 as a possible D gene (6 bases). CDR3 length: 14 residues. CDR1 is SGHAT and CDR2 is FQDESV in the germline V gene (reference sequence). Trimming pared 4 bases from V and 6 bases from J, leaving 12 bases between. The CDR3 loop reads CASSSSPGAGELFF. The CDR3 coding sequence is TGTGCCAGCAGCTCCTCACCAGGGGCCGGGGAGCTGTTTTTT.

This CDR3 is CSAKGGTGELFF. In DNA form, the CDR3 reads TGCAGTGCTAAAGGGGGGACCGGGGAGCTGTTTTTT. J is TRBJ2-2 and V is TRBV20-1; D possibly matches TRBD1 or TRBD2 (6 bases each). Germline loops: CDR1 DFQATT, CDR2 SNEGSKA (reference sequence). Between the trimmed V and J ends, which lost 4 bases and 5 bases, there was a span of 8 bases. This CDR3 is built from 12 residues.

This clonotype was observed many times. The DNA for the CDR3 is TGTGCCAGCAGTCCGTCAAGTGGGTTACCCTACGAGCAGTACTTC. It yields the protein CASSPSSGLPYEQYF. The chain combines TRBV2 with TRBJ2-7; D not resolved. Per the germline V gene, CDR1 is SNHLY and CDR2 is FYNNEI. CDR3 length: 15 amino acids. Trimming cost V 5 bases and J 2 bases, with 16 bases left between them.

The sample holds many counts of this clonotype. The chain has TRBV12-3 or TRBV12-4 and TRBJ1-6; 9 nucleotides align to TRBD1. Trimming cost V 5 bases and J 4 bases; bases outside gene matches: 6. The CDR3 runs 16 residues. The CDR3 region has the DNA TGTGCCAGCAGTGATGACGGACAGGGGTATAATTCACCCCTCCACTTT. The encoded protein is CASSDDGQGYNSPLHF.

The rearrangement joins TRBV28 to TRBJ1-4; D unclear. Trimming removed 4 bases at V and 0 bases at J, with 9 bases between. Germline CDR1 reads MDHEN; CDR2 reads SYDVKM. CDR3 length: 15 amino acids. As DNA, the CDR3 is TGTGCCAGCAGTTCCCCTCTATCAACTAATGAAAAACTGTTTTTT. Encoded protein: CASSSPLSTNEKLFF.

The rearrangement joins TRBV5-5 to TRBJ1-4, with D unclear. Germline V CDR1 and CDR2: SGHKS, YYEKEE (reference sequence). The CDR3 covers 14 residues. Trimming removed 1 base from V and 5 bases from J, with 9 bases in between. The CDR3 reads CASSLRTANEKLFF. CDR3 DNA: TGTGCCAGCAGCTTGAGGACTGCCAATGAAAAACTGTTTTTT.

This clonotype was picked up a small number of times. Germline and junction disagree at one end, which may indicate a read error. This chain connects TRBV7-2 to TRBJ1-2; TRBD1 is a possible D gene (5 bases). The CDR3 extends over 12 amino acids. Germline CDR1 and CDR2: SGHTA and FQGNSA. The chain's CDR3 is CASSLDQRQWGF. The CDR3 DNA reads TGTGCCAGCAGCTTAGACCAGAGACAGTGGGGCTTC.

Details on this clonotype: Since a much larger clone is just one base distant, this may be a read error. V and J are TRBV2 and TRBJ1-1; TRBD1 matches at 8 bases. This CDR3 comprises 13 residues. Per germline, CDR1 SNHLY and CDR2 FYNNEI. After removal of 6 bases from V and 4 bases from J, the junction contained 4 bases not matched to a gene. CDR3: CASSNRGTTEAFF. Here the CDR3 DNA reads TGTGCCAGCAGCAACAGGGGGACCACTGAAGCTTTCTTT.

The sample holds a few counts of this clonotype. The chain links TRBV6-5 to TRBJ1-1; TRBD1 matches at 8 bases. In germline, CDR1 is MNHEY, CDR2 SVGAGI. V was clipped by 6 bases and J by 4 bases; unmatched bases: 4. There are 13 residues in the CDR3. This CDR3 is CASSRQGTTEAFF. The CDR3 DNA follows: TGTGCCAGCAGCAGACAGGGGACCACTGAAGCTTTCTTT.

This clonotype was seen many times. The CDR3 bases are TGTGCCAGCAGTCTCCGGGACAGGGAGGGCAATGAGCAGTTCTTC. This encodes CASSLRDREGNEQFF. The chain combines TRBV12-3 or TRBV12-4 with TRBJ2-1; 9 bases are shared with TRBD1. This CDR3 is 15 amino acids long. V lost 5 bases to trimming and J lost 6 bases; unmatched junction nucleotides: 8.

The chain employs TRBV15 and TRBJ1-6; a weak D match, TRBD1 (5 bases). Trimming shortened V by 6 bases and J by 7 bases, and 13 bases separated the two germline ends. CDR3 length: 14 residues. Germline CDR1 reads LNHNV; CDR2 reads YYDKDF (reference sequence). The CDR3 loop reads CATRIDSTNSPLHF. The CDR3 region has the DNA TGTGCCACCAGGATAGACAGTACCAATTCACCCCTCCACTTT.

This clonotype appeared a few times. The gene calls are TRBV6-1 and TRBJ1-4, with 7 bases that match TRBD1. V lost 0 bases and J lost 0; bases outside the gene matches: 4. CDR1 MNHNS and CDR2 SASEGT come from the germline V gene. CDR3 length: 17 amino acids. The CDR3 is CASSEAGQVPTNEKLFF. The CDR3 DNA follows: TGTGCCAGCAGTGAAGCCGGACAGGTACCAACTAATGAAAAACTGTTTTTT.

The chain carries TRBV10-3 and TRBJ2-5; 10 nucleotides line up with TRBD1. V was clipped by 5 bases and J by 7 bases; unmatched bases: 7. CDR1 is ENHRY, CDR2 SYGVKD, per germline. CDR3 length equals 14 residues. The CDR3 sequence: CAISQGQGLVTQYF. DNA for the CDR3: TGTGCCATCAGTCAGGGACAGGGGTTGGTGACCCAGTACTTC.